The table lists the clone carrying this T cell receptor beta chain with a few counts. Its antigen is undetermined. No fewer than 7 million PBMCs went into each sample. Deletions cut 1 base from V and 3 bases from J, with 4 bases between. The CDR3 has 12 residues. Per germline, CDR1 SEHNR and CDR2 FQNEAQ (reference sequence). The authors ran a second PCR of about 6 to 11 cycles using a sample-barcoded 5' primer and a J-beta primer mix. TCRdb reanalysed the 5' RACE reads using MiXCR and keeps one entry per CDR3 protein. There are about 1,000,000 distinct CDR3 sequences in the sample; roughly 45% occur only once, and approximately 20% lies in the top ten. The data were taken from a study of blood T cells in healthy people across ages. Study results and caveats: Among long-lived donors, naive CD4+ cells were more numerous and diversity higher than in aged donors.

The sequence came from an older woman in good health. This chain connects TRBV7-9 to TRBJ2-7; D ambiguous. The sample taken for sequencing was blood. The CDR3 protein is CASSLVIYEQYF. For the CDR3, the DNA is TGTGCCAGCAGCTTAGTCATCTACGAGCAGTACTTC.